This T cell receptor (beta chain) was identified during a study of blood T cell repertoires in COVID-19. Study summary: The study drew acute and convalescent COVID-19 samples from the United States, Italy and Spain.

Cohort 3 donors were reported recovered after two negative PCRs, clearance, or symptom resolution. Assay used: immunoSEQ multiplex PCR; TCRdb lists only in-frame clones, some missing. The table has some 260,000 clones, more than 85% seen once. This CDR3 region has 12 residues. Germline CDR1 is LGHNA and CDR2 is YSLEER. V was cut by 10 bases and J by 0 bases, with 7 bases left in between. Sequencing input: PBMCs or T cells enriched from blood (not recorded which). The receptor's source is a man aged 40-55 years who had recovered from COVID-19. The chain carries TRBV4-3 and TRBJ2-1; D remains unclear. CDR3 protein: CATGSSYNEQFF. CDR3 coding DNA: TGCGCCACCGGTAGCTCCTACAATGAGCAGTTCTTC.